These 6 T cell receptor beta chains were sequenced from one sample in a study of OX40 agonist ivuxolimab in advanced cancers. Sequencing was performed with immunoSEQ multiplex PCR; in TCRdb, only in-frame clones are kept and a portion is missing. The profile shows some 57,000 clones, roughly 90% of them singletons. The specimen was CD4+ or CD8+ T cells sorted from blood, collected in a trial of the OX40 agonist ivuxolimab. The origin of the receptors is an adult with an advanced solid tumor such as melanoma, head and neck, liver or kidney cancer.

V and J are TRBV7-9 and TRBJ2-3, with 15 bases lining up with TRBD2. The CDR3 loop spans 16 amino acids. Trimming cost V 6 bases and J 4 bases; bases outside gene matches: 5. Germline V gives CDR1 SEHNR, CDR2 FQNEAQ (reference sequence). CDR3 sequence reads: CASSSGLAGGADTQYF. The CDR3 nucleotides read TGTGCCAGCAGTTCGGGACTAGCGGGGGGCGCAGATACGCAGTATTTT.

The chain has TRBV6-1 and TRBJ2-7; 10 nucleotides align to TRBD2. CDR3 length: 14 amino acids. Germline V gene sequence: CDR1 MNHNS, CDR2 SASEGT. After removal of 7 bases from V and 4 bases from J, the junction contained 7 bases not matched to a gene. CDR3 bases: TGTGCCAGCACTAGCGGGGGCCGTCCTTACGAGCAGTACTTC. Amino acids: CASTSGGRPYEQYF.

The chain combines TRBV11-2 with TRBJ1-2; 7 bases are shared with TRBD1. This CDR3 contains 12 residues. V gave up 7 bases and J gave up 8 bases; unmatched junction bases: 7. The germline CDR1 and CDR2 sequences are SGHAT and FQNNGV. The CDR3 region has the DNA TGTGCCAGCAAACCCCAGGGGGGCGGCTACACCTTC. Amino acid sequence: CASKPQGGGYTF.

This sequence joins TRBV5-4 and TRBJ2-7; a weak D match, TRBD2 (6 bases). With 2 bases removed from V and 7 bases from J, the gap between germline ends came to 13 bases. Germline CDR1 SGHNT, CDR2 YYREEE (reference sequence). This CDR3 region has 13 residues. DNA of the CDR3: TGTGCCAGCAGCTTTCCGTTTGCGGGAGAGCAGTACTTC. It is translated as CASSFPFAGEQYF.

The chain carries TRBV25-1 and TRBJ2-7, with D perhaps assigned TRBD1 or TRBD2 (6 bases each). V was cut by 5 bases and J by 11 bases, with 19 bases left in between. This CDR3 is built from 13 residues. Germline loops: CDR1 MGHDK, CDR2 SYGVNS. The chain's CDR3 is CASSPPEGGWKYF. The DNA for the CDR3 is TGTGCCAGCAGTCCTCCTGAGGGGGGTTGGAAGTACTTC.

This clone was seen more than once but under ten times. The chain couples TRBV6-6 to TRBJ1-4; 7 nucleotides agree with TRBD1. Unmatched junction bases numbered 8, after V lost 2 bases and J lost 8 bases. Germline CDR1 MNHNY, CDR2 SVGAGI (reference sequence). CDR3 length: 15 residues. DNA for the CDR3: TGTGCCAGCAGTTACGGAACAGGGGTGGGGGAAAAACTGTTTTTT. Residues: CASSYGTGVGEKLFF.